Listed below are T cell receptor beta chains from one sample, sequenced in a study of blood T cell repertoires in COVID-19. Sequencing was performed with immunoSEQ multiplex PCR; in TCRdb, only in-frame clones are kept and a portion is missing. The table includes approximately 130,000 clones, more than 75% detected once. Material: peripheral blood. These TCRs come from a woman aged 45-65 years who had recovered from COVID-19. Each CDR3 is given with its conserved first and last residue. The D gene is left open where the match is weak.

J,D,V,CDR3
TRBJ2-2,NA,TRBV2,CASRGVAGELFF
TRBJ1-1,NA,TRBV14,CASSQDRPKNTEAFF
TRBJ2-3,TRBD1,TRBV5-1,CASSSTGALEDTQYF
TRBJ2-1,TRBD2,TRBV4-2,CASSQVGLAGNEQFF
TRBJ2-3,TRBD2,TRBV9,CASSALLSQRGGVTDTQYF
TRBJ2-7,TRBD1,TRBV12-3/TRBV12-4,CASSPGTGTEQYF
TRBJ1-6,NA,TRBV27,CASTRVGGGSPLHF
TRBJ2-7,NA,TRBV29-1,CSVVFPRFYEQYF
TRBJ2-1,TRBD2,TRBV30,CAWSVSGGANNEQFF
TRBJ2-7,NA,TRBV5-1,CASSLDGGSYEQYF
TRBJ2-5,TRBD2,TRBV11-2,CASSLGLAGAQETQYF
TRBJ1-2,NA,TRBV9,CASSAGTLGSYGYTF
TRBJ1-1,TRBD1,TRBV18,CASSPRDRGPMNTEAFF
TRBJ1-5,TRBD1,TRBV19,CASKPGTVTYSNQPQHF
TRBJ1-2,TRBD1,TRBV3-1/TRBV3-2,CASSQIHGQGNYGYTF